These T cell receptor beta chains were read from a single sample in a study of regulatory T cells in long-lasting Graves disease. MiXCR, run by TCRdb on the multiplex PCR reads, gives a single entry per CDR3 protein. The sample shows 310,000 or so distinct CDR3 sequences, roughly a fifth of them seen only once. The specimen comprised peripheral blood mononuclear cells (PBMCs), sampled when the disease was refractory, from a patient treated with antithyroid drugs. The receptors come from a female donor with Graves disease. Each CDR3 is given with its conserved first and last residue. D genes are given only for firm matches. Expanded clones are given a class, and other clones once, few, many or no size at all.

TRBJ2-7 11 TRBV6-1 many . TGTGCCAGCGGATCGATCCTTGGGCAGTACTTC CASGSILGQYF
TRBJ2-2 11 TRBV3-1 . . TGTGCCAGCAGCCAAATCGGGGAGCTGTTTTTT CASSQIGELFF
TRBJ1-2 16 TRBV5-1 many TRBD1 TGCGCCAGCAGCTTGGCATGGGACAGGGGTAACTATGGCTACACCTTC CASSLAWDRGNYGYTF
TRBJ1-4 19 TRBV4-3 . . TGCGCCAGCAGCCAAGCCAATGAGGGTCGTACTTTATGGGGTGAAAAACTGTTTTTT CASSQANEGRTLWGEKLFF
TRBJ2-5 16 TRBV7-8 . TRBD1 TGTGCCAGCAGTTGCGGTTACAGGGGCTTGGGTGAGACCCAGTACTTC CASSCGYRGLGETQYF
TRBJ2-3 15 TRBV20-1 . TRBD2 TGCAGTGCTAGAGAATGGGGGGGGGGCACAGATACGCAGTATTTT CSAREWGGGTDTQYF
TRBJ2-4 13 TRBV5-5 . . TGTGCCAGCAGTTCCGGAGACGAAAACATTCAGTACTTC CASSSGDENIQYF
TRBJ2-2 14 TRBV4-3 few . TGCGCCAGCAGGCGGGACAGTGGAACCGGGGAGCTGTTTTTT CASRRDSGTGELFF
TRBJ2-5 11 TRBV12-3/TRBV12-4 many . TGTGCCAGCAGACGACAAGAGACCCAGTACTTC CASRRQETQYF
TRBJ1-2 14 TRBV7-2 . . TGTGCCAGCAGCTCATCAGGGCCCACAGGTCGCTACACCTTC CASSSSGPTGRYTF
TRBJ2-6 16 TRBV10-2 many . TGCGCCAGCAGTGAGTCGAGGGGGAGGGGGGCCAACGTCCTGACTTTC CASSESRGRGANVLTF
TRBJ2-7 14 TRBV7-3 . . TGTGCCAGCAGCTTACTGGGGACGCTGTCCGAGCAGTACTTC CASSLLGTLSEQYF
TRBJ2-5 14 TRBV7-9 few TRBD2 TGTGCCAGCGCTTGGGCGGGGGTACACGAGACCCAGTACTTC CASAWAGVHETQYF
TRBJ1-1 11 TRBV18 many . TGTGCCAGCTCACACGAGGGGGAGGCTTTCTTT CASSHEGEAFF
TRBJ1-5 16 TRBV4-1 few . TGCGCCAGCAGCCAAGTGGGAGGGGGGCTAAATCAGCCCCAGCATTTT CASSQVGGGLNQPQHF
TRBJ1-5 17 TRBV12-3/TRBV12-4 many TRBD1 TGTGCCAGCAGTTACGAAGGTTGGGGACAGGGGATTCAGCCCCAGCATTTT CASSYEGWGQGIQPQHF